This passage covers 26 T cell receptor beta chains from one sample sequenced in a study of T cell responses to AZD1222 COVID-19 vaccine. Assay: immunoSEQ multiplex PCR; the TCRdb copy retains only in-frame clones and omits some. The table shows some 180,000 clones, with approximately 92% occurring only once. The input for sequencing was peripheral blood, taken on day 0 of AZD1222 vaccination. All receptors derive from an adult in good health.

The CDR3 sequence is CASSLGEAGFSYEQYV. The CDR3 coding sequence is TGTGCCAGCAGCTTAGGGGAGGCAGGATTTTCCTACGAGCAGTACGTC. This chain uses TRBV7-8 with TRBJ2-7, with D maybe TRBD2 (6 bases). V lost 1 base and J 1 base, leaving 14 bases between the germline ends. Germline-derived CDR1 and CDR2 are SGHVS and FQNEAQ. The CDR3 is made up of 16 amino acids.

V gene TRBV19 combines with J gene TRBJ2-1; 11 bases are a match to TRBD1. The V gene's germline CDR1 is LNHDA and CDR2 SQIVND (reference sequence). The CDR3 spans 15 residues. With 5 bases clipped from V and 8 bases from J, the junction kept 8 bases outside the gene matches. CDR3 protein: CASSPRDRGNHEQFF. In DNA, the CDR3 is TGTGCCAGTAGTCCTCGGGACAGGGGGAATCATGAGCAGTTCTTC.

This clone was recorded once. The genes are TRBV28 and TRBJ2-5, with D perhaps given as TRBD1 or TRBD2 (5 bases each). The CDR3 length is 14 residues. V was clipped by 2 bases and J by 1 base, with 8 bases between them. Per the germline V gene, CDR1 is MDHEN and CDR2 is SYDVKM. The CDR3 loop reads CASSLRDGQETQYF. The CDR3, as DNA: TGTGCCAGCAGTTTACGGGACGGCCAAGAGACCCAGTACTTC.

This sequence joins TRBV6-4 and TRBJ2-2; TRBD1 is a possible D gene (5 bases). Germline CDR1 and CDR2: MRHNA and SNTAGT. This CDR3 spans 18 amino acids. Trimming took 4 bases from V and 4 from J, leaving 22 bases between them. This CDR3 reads CASSVGADVGSTTGELFF. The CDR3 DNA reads TGTGCCAGCAGTGTTGGGGCTGATGTTGGTTCGACCACCGGGGAGCTGTTTTTT.

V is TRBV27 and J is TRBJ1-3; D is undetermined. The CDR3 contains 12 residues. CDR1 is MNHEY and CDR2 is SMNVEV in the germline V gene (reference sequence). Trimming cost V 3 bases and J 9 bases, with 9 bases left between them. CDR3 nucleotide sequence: TGTGCCAGCAGTTTCGACGGACTCACCATATATTTT. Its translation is CASSFDGLTIYF.

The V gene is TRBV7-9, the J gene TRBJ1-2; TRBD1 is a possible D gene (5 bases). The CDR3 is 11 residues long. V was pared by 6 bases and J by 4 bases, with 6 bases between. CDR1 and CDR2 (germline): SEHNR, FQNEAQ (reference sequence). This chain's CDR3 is CASRDSYGYTF. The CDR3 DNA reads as TGTGCCAGCAGAGACAGCTATGGCTACACCTTC.

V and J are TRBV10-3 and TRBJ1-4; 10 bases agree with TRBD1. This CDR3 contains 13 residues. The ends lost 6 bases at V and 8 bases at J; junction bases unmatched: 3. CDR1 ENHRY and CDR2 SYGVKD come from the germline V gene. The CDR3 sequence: CAIRGQGNEKLFF. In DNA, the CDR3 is TGTGCCATCAGGGGACAGGGGAACGAAAAACTGTTTTTT.

The CDR3 loop is CASSLGVAGEDNEQFF. Here the CDR3 DNA reads TGTGCCAGCAGCTTAGGGGTAGCGGGAGAGGACAATGAGCAGTTCTTC. The V and J genes are TRBV7-2 and TRBJ2-1; TRBD2 matches at 9 bases. CDR1 and CDR2 (germline): SGHTA, FQGNSA. The CDR3 loop spans 16 amino acids. V lost 1 base and J lost 5; bases outside the gene matches: 6.

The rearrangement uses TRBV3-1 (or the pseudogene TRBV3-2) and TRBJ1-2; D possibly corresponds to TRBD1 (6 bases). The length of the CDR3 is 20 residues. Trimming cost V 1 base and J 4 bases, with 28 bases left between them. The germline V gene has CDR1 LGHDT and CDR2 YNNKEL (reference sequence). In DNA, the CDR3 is TGTGCCAGCAGCCAAGGTCGACAGTTGACAGGACAGCCCCGCAGCTATGGCTACACCTTC. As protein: CASSQGRQLTGQPRSYGYTF.

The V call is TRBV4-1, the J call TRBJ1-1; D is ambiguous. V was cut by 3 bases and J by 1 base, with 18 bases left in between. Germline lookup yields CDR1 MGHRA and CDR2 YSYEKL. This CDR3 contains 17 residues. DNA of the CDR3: TGCGCCAGCAGCCATAAACCTCGTTCAGGTGGGAACACTGAAGCTTTCTTT. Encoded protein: CASSHKPRSGGNTEAFF.

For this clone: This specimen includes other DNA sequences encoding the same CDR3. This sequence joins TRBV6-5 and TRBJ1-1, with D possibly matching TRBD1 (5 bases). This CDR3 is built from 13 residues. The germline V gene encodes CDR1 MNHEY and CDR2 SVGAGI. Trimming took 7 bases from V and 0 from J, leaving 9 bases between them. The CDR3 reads CASTWGMNTEAFF. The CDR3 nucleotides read TGTGCCAGCACCTGGGGGATGAACACTGAAGCTTTCTTT.

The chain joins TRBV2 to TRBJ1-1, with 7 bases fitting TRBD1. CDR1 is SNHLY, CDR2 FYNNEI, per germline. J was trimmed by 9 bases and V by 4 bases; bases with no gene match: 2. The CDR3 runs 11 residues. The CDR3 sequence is CASSAQGKAFF. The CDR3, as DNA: TGTGCCAGCAGTGCACAGGGGAAAGCTTTCTTT.

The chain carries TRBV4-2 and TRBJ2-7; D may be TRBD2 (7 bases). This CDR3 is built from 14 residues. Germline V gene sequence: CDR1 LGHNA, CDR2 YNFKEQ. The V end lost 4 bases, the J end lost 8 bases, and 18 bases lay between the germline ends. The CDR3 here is CASSLQKGGEKQYF. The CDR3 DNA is TGTGCCAGCAGCCTTCAAAAGGGGGGGGAGAAGCAGTACTTC.

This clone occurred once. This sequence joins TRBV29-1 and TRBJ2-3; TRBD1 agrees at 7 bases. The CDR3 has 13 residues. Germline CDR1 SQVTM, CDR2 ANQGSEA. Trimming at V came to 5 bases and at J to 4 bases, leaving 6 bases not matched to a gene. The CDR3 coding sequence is TGCAGCGTTTCACTCCAGGGGGCAGATACGCAGTATTTT. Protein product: CSVSLQGADTQYF.

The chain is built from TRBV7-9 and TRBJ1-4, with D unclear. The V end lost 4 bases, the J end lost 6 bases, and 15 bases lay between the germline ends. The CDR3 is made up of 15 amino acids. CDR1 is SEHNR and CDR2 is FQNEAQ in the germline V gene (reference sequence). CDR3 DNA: TGTGCCAGCAGCTCTTGGTCCCCGGGTGATGAAAAACTGTTTTTT. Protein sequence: CASSSWSPGDEKLFF.

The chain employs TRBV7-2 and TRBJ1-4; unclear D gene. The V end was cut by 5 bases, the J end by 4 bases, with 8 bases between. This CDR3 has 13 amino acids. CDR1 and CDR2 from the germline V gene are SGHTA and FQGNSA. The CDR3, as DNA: TGTGCCAGCAGCGAGCAACTTAATGAAAAACTGTTTTTT. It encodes CASSEQLNEKLFF.

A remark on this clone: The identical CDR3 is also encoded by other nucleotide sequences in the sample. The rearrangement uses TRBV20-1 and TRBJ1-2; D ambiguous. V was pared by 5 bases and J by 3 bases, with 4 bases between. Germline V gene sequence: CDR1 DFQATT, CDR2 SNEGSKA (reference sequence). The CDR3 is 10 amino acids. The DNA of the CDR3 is TGCAGTGCTGGGGACTATGGCTACACCTTC. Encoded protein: CSAGDYGYTF.

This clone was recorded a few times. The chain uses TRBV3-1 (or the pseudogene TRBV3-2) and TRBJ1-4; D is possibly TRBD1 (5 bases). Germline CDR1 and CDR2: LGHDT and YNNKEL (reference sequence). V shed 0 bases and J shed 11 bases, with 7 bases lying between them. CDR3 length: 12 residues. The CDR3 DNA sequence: TGTGCCAGCAGCCAAGACAGGGATAAACTGTTTTTT. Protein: CASSQDRDKLFF.

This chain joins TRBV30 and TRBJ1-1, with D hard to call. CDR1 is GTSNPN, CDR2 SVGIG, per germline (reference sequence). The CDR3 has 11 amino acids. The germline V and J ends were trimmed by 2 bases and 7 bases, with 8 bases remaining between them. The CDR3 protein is CAWSRSSEAFF. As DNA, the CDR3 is TGTGCCTGGAGTAGGAGTAGTGAAGCTTTCTTT.

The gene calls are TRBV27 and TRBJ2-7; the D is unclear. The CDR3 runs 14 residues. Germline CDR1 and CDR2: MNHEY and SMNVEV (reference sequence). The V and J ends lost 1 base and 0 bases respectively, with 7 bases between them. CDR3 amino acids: CASSLYGSSYEQYF. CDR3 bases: TGTGCCAGCAGTTTATATGGCAGCTCCTACGAGCAGTACTTC.

The CDR3 region has the DNA TGTGCCAGCAGGTATGATGGCAATCAGCCCCAGCATTTT. It codes for CASRYDGNQPQHF. The gene calls are TRBV6-5 and TRBJ1-5, with unresolved D. V lost 6 bases and J lost 2, with 8 bases in between. Germline CDR1 reads MNHEY; CDR2 reads SVGAGI. This CDR3 comprises 13 residues.

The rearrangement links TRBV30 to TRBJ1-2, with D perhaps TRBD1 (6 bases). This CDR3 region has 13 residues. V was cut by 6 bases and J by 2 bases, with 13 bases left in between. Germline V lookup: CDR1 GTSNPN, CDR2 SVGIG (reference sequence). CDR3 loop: CACPRGGNYGYTF. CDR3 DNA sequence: TGTGCCTGCCCCAGGGGAGGGAACTATGGCTACACCTTC. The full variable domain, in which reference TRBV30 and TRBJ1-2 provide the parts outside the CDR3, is SQTIHQWPATLVQPVGSPLSLECTVEGTSNPNLYWYRQAAGRGLQLLFYSVGIGQISSEVPQNLSASRPQDRQFILSSKKLLLSDSGFYLCACPRGGNYGYTFGSGTRLTVV.

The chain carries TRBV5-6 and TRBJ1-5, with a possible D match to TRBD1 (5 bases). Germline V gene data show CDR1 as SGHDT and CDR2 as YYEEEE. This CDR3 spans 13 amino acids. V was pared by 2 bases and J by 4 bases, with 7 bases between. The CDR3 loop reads CASSLGENQPQHF. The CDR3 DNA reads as TGTGCCAGCAGCTTAGGGGAGAATCAGCCCCAGCATTTT.

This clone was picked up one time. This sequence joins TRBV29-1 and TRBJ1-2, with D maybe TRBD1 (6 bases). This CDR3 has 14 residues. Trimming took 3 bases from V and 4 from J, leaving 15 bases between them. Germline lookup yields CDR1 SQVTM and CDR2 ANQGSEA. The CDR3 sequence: CSVDPGALLYGYTF. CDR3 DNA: TGCAGCGTTGATCCGGGGGCCCTACTCTATGGCTACACCTTC. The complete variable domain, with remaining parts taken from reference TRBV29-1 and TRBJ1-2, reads SAVISQKPSRDICQRGTSLTIQCQVDSQVTMMFWYRQQPGQSLTLIATANQGSEATYESGFVIDKFPISRPNLTFSTLTVSNMSPEDSSIYLCSVDPGALLYGYTFGSGTRLTVV.

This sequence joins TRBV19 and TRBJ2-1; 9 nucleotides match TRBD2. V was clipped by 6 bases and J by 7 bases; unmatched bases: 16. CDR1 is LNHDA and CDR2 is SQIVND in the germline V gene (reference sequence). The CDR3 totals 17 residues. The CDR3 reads CASSLIAGEGLRNEQFF. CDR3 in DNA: TGTGCCAGTAGCTTAATAGCGGGAGAGGGGTTAAGGAATGAGCAGTTCTTC.

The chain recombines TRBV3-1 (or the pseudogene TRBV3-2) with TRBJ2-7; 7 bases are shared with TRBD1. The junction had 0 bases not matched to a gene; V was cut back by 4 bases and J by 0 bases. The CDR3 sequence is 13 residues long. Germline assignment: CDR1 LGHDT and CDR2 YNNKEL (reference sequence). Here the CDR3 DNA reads TGTGCCAGCAGCCGGACAGGCTCCTACGAGCAGTACTTC. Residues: CASSRTGSYEQYF.